This TCR beta chain derives from a study of blood T cell repertoires in COVID-19. The germline V gene encodes CDR1 SGHTA and CDR2 FQGNSA. The CDR3 is 13 amino acids. V dropped 5 bases and J dropped 6; count of bases not matched to a gene: 5. This clone was found once. Sequenced by immunoSEQ multiplex PCR; TCRdb stores in-frame clones only, minus some. The table shows 260,000 or so clones, with under 90% occurring only once. The chain combines TRBV7-2 with TRBJ2-7; 9 positions agree with TRBD1. The clonotype was recovered from a human donor in a cohort sampled during active COVID-19. Sequencing used peripheral blood. In nucleotides, the CDR3 is TGTGCCAGCAGCCCCGGACAGGGGAGCGAGCAGTACTTC. The encoded protein is CASSPGQGSEQYF.